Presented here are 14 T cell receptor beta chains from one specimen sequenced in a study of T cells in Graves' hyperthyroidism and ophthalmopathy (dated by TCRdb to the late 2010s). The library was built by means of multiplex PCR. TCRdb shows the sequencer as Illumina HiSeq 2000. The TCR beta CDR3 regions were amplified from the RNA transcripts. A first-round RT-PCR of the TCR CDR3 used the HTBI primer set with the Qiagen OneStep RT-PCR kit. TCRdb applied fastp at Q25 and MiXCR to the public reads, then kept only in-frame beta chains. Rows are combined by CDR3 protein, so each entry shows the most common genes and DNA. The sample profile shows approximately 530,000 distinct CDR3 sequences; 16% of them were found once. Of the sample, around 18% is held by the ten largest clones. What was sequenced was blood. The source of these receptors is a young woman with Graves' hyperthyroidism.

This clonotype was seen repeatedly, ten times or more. In nucleotides, the CDR3 is TGCAGTGCTAGAGCAGATACGCAGTATTTT. Its protein product is CSARADTQYF. This chain links TRBV20-1 with TRBJ2-3; D is unclear. The germline gives CDR1 DFQATT, CDR2 SNEGSKA (reference sequence). Trimming stripped 1 base from V and 4 bases from J, with 0 bases between. The CDR3 contains 10 residues.

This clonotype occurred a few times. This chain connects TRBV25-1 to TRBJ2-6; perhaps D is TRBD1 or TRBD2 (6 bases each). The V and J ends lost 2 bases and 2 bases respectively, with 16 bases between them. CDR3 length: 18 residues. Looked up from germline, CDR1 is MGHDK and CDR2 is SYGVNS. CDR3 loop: CASSEPEGGSAGANVLTF. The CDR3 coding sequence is TGTGCCAGCAGTGAACCTGAAGGGGGGTCAGCTGGGGCCAACGTCCTGACTTTC.

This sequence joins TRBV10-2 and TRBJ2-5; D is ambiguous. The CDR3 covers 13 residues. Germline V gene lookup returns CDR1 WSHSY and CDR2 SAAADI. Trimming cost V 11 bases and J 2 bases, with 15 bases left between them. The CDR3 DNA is TGCGCCGTTGAAGGTGGTGCTCAAGAGACCCAGTACTTC. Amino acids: CAVEGGAQETQYF.

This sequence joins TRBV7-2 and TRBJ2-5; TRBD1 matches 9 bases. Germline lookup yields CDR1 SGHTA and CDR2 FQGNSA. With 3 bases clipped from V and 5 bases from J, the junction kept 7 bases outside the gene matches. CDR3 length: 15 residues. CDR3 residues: CASSFGTGNRETQYF. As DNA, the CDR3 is TGTGCCAGCAGCTTCGGGACAGGGAATAGGGAGACCCAGTACTTC. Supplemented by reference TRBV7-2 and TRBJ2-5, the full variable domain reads GAGVSQSPSNKVTEKGKDVELRCDPISGHTALYWYRQSLGQGLEFLIYFQGNSAPDKSGLPSDRFSAERTGGSVSTLTIQRTQQEDSAVYLCASSFGTGNRETQYFGPGTRLLVL.

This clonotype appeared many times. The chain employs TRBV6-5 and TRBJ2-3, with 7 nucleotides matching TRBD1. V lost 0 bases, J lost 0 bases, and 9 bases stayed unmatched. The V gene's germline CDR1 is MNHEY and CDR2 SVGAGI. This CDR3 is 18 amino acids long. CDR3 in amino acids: CASSYSSGQDTSTDTQYF. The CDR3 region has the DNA TGTGCCAGCAGTTACTCCTCAGGACAGGACACTAGCACAGATACGCAGTATTTT.

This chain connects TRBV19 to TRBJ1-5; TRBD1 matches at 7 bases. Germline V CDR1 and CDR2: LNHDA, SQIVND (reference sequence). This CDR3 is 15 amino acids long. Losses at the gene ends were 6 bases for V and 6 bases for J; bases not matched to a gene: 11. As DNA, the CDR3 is TGTGCCAGTAGGTCGATCCAGGGGGAGCGTCAGCCCCAGCATTTT. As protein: CASRSIQGERQPQHF.

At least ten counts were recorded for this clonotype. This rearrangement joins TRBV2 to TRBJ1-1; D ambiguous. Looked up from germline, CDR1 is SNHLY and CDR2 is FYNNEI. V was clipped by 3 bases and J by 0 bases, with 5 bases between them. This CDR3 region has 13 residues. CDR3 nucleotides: TGTGCCAGCAGTGATGAGGTGAACACTGAAGCTTTCTTT. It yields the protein CASSDEVNTEAFF.

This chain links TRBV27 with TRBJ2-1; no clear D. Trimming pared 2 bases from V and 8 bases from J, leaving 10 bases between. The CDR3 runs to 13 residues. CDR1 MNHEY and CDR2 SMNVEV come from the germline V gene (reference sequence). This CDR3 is CASSLIRAHEQFF. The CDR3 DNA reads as TGTGCCAGCAGTTTAATTCGGGCCCATGAGCAGTTCTTC.

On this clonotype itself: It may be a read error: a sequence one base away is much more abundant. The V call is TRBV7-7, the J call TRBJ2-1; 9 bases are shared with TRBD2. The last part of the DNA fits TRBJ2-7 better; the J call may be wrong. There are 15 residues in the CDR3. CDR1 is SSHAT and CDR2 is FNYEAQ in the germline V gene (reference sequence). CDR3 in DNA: TGTGCCAGCAGCTTACGTCTAGCGGGAAACAATGAGCAGTACTTC. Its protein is CASSLRLAGNNEQYF.

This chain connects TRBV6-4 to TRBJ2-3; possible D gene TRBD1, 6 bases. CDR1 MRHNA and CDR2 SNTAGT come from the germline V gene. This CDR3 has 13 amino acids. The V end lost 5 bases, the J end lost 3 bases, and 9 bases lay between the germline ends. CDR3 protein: CASSKGETDTQYF. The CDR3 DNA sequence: TGTGCCAGCAGTAAGGGGGAAACAGATACGCAGTATTTT.

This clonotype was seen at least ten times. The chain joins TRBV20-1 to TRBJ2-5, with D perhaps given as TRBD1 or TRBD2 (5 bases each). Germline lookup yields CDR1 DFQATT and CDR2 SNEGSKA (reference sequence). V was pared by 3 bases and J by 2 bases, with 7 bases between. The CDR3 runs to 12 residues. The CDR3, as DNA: TGCAGTGCTAGGTGGGGGCAAGAGACCCAGTACTTC. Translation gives CSARWGQETQYF.

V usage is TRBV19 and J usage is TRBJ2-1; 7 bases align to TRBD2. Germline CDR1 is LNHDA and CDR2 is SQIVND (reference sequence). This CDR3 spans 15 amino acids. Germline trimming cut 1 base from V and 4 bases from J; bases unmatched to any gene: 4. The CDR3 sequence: CASSIAGGGYNEQFF. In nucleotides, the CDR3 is TGTGCCAGTAGTATAGCTGGCGGGGGATACAATGAGCAGTTCTTC.

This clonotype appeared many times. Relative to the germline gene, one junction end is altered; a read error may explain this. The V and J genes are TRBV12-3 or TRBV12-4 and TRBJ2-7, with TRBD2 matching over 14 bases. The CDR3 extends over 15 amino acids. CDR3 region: CPSTGLAGGSYEQYF. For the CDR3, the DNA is TGTCCCAGCACCGGACTAGCGGGAGGCTCCTACGAGCAGTACTTC.

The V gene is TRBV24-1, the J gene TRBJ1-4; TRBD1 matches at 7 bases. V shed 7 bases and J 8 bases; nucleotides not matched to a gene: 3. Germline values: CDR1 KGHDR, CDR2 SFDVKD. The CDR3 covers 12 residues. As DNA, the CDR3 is TGTGCCACCAGCACAGGGGACGAAAAACTGTTTTTT. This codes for CATSTGDEKLFF.